The next 9 T cell receptor beta chains were all read from a single sample in a study of shared clonotypes between healthy human individuals. Generated by immunoSEQ multiplex PCR, the TCRdb table keeps only in-frame clones and is missing some. The data show 1,500,000 or so clones, around 95% seen once. Sequencing was done on a sample of naive CD4+ T cells sorted from blood. The subset is: CD45RA+ positively selected. These receptors originate from a man aged 25-45 years in good health.

The chain joins TRBV28 to TRBJ1-2; D is undetermined. Trimming took off 5 bases at V and 4 bases at J, with 11 bases between the two ends. This CDR3 is built from 13 residues. Germline V gives CDR1 MDHEN, CDR2 SYDVKM. CDR3 in amino acids: CASSMEGTYGYTF. CDR3 bases: TGTGCCAGCAGTATGGAGGGAACCTATGGCTACACCTTC.

The V gene is TRBV6-6, the J gene TRBJ2-7; TRBD1 matches 8 bases. The CDR3 is made up of 15 amino acids. After removal of 4 bases from V and 2 bases from J, the junction contained 7 bases not matched to a gene. Germline V gene sequence: CDR1 MNHNY, CDR2 SVGAGI (reference sequence). CDR3 in amino acids: CASSFAQGATYEQYF. The CDR3 coding sequence is TGTGCCAGCAGTTTTGCGCAGGGGGCTACCTACGAGCAGTACTTC.

The rearrangement uses TRBV29-1 and TRBJ1-1; D not resolved. V was cut by 7 bases and J by 1 base, with 16 bases left in between. The CDR3 is 14 amino acids. Germline CDR1 SQVTM, CDR2 ANQGSEA. In DNA, the CDR3 is TGCAGCGGGAGCTACAGCCTTCAGAACACTGAAGCTTTCTTT. This sequence encodes CSGSYSLQNTEAFF.

The chain recombines TRBV20-1 with TRBJ1-3; tentatively, D is TRBD1 (6 bases). This CDR3 region has 11 residues. Trimming took 4 bases from V and 8 from J, leaving 9 bases between them. In germline, CDR1 is DFQATT, CDR2 SNEGSKA (reference sequence). The CDR3 DNA reads TGCAGTGCTAACAACAGGGACACCATATATTTT. This sequence encodes CSANNRDTIYF.

This chain joins TRBV29-1 and TRBJ2-3; maybe TRBD1 (5 bases). Germline assignment: CDR1 SQVTM and CDR2 ANQGSEA. The CDR3 loop spans 15 amino acids. Trimming left V 7 bases short and J 4 bases short, with 21 bases between. Here the CDR3 DNA reads TGCAGCGCAACCCGGGCCCAGGGCTTTTCAGATACGCAGTATTTT. It specifies CSATRAQGFSDTQYF.

This chain uses TRBV27 with TRBJ2-3, with 12 positions matching TRBD2. This CDR3 comprises 15 residues. CDR1 and CDR2 (germline): MNHEY, SMNVEV (reference sequence). V trimming: 4 bases; J trimming: 8 bases; junction bases outside the gene matches: 7. Here the CDR3 reads CASSSQLAGGPTQYF. The CDR3 DNA sequence: TGTGCCAGCAGTTCCCAACTAGCGGGAGGTCCTACGCAGTATTTT.

J is TRBJ2-5 and V is TRBV11-3, with D perhaps given as TRBD1 or TRBD2 (5 bases each). The length of the CDR3 is 15 residues. Deletions cut 2 bases from V and 4 bases from J, with 14 bases between. The germline CDR1 and CDR2 sequences are SGHNT and YENEEA. CDR3: CASSLYGEGRETQYF. As DNA, the CDR3 is TGTGCCAGCAGCTTATACGGAGAGGGGAGAGAGACCCAGTACTTC.

This chain joins TRBV2 and TRBJ1-2; a weak D match, TRBD1 (6 bases). Trimming took 10 bases from V and 4 from J, leaving 22 bases between them. CDR3 length equals 15 residues. Germline V gene lookup returns CDR1 SNHLY and CDR2 FYNNEI. The CDR3 DNA reads as TGTGCCACCCAATCGGGGGGCAGCCCTAGCTATGGCTACACCTTC. Its translation is CATQSGGSPSYGYTF.

The DNA for the CDR3 is TGTGCCAGCAGCTTGGGGGTAGGGGGCGGCAATCAGCCCCAGCATTTT. Amino acid sequence: CASSLGVGGGNQPQHF. This chain connects TRBV5-6 to TRBJ1-5, with 7 bases that match TRBD1. From germline, CDR1 is SGHDT and CDR2 YYEEEE. The V gene end was trimmed by 0 bases and the J gene end by 2 bases; junction bases not matched to a gene: 5. This CDR3 has 16 amino acids. Full variable domain (missing parts from reference TRBV5-6 and TRBJ1-5): DAGVTQSPTHLIKTRGQQVTLRCSPKSGHDTVSWYQQALGQGPQFIFQYYEEEERQRGNFPDRFSGHQFPNYSSELNVNALLLGDSALYLCASSLGVGGGNQPQHFGDGTRLSIL.